A selection of T cell receptor beta chains follows, all from one sample in a study of monozygotic twins with inflammatory bowel disease. TCRdb reprocessed the 5' RACE reads and keeps a single row for each CDR3 protein, giving no DNA. This sample contains approximately 40,000 distinct CDR3 sequences. The sequenced material came from blood. The receptor source for this set is a human donor with ulcerative colitis or Crohn's disease, or a healthy co-twin of an affected twin (not recorded which). CDR3s include the opening cysteine and the closing phenylalanine or tryptophan.

V gene,J gene,CDR3 length,CDR3 protein
TRBV10-2,TRBJ1-1,14,CASRTGTGLGEAFF
TRBV5-5,TRBJ2-3,14,CASSSGSVTDTQYF
TRBV24-1,TRBJ2-3,16,CATSEAGTGRQDTQYF
TRBV7-3,TRBJ2-6,16,CASSPGGGAGANVLTF
TRBV20-1,TRBJ1-2,12,CSALRTGEGYTF
TRBV7-2,TRBJ1-1,15,CASSLGGGQNTEAFF
TRBV4-2,TRBJ2-7,13,CASSQPGTYEQYF
TRBV20-1,TRBJ1-1,14,CSARYPGMNTEAFF
TRBV5-1,TRBJ2-1,13,CASSSRVGNEQFF
TRBV28,TRBJ1-1,14,CASSLVARGTEAFF
TRBV11-2,TRBJ2-1,14,CASSSRGNYNEQFF
TRBV29-1,TRBJ1-4,14,CSVYTGLSNEKLFF
TRBV7-2,TRBJ2-7,15,CASSPSFSRHYEQYF
TRBV2,TRBJ2-7,11,CASSDRYEQYF
TRBV7-3,TRBJ2-3,18,CASSLTSASGRDTDTQYF
TRBV5-1,TRBJ2-3,14,CASSLGQYSDTQYF
TRBV2,TRBJ2-1,13,CASSYRPYNEQFF
TRBV18,TRBJ2-7,15,CASSPSTGFSYEQYF
TRBV10-3,TRBJ1-5,17,CAISEKAGQVSNQPQHF
TRBV15,TRBJ1-5,14,CATSRDRATQPQHF
TRBV12-3/TRBV12-4,TRBJ1-1,15,CASSLFPAGNTEAFF
TRBV18,TRBJ2-7,15,CASSRIDSSGNEQYF
TRBV12-3/TRBV12-4,TRBJ2-7,12,CASRNRESGQYF
TRBV19,TRBJ2-5,13,CASSMSRVETQYF
TRBV7-6,TRBJ1-5,16,CASSLDDGRSNQPQHF
TRBV20-1,TRBJ1-6,13,CSARGVSNSPLHF
TRBV6-5,TRBJ2-2,15,CASRGTGLNTGELFF
TRBV6-5,TRBJ2-3,14,CASSYRLDTDTQYF
TRBV19,TRBJ1-5,15,CASEQGQLSNQPQHF
TRBV15,TRBJ2-3,17,CATSRDLTGSFPNTQYF
TRBV20-1,TRBJ2-7,13,CSANDNLSYEQYF